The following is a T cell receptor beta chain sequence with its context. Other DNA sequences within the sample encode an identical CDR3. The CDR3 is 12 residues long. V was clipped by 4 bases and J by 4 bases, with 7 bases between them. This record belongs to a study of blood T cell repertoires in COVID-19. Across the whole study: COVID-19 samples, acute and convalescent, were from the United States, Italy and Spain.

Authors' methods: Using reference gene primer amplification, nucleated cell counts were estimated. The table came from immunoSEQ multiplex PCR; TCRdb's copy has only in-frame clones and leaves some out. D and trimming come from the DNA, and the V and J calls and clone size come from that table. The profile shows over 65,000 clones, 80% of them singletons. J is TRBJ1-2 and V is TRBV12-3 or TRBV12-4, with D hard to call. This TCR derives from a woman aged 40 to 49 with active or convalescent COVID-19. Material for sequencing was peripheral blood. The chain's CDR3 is CASSYGVYGYTF. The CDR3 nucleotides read TGTGCCAGCAGTTACGGGGTCTATGGCTACACCTTC.